A single sample gave rise to the 5 T cell receptor beta chains below, sequenced in a study of cytomegalovirus exposure and HLA in healthy donors. PCR primers comprised 60 Vbeta and 13 Jbeta primers. Sequenced by immunoSEQ multiplex PCR; TCRdb stores in-frame clones only, minus some. The sample holds roughly 180,000 clones, roughly three quarters seen once. The specimen was PBMCs. The source of these receptors is a woman aged 45-60 years in good health and CMV-seropositive.

The V gene is TRBV6-6, the J gene TRBJ1-5, with D unresolved. The CDR3 is 14 amino acids. Trimming cost V 4 bases and J 0 bases, with 7 bases left between them. Germline CDR1 MNHNY, CDR2 SVGAGI (reference sequence). The DNA for the CDR3 is TGTGCCAGCAGTTCTCTAGGTAGCAATCAGCCCCAGCATTTT. Protein: CASSSLGSNQPQHF.

V gene TRBV11-1 combines with J gene TRBJ1-1; D call uncertain. From germline, CDR1 is SGHAT and CDR2 FQDESV (reference sequence). The length of the CDR3 is 14 residues. The V and J ends lost 5 bases and 5 bases respectively, with 15 bases between them. For the CDR3, the DNA is TGTGCCAGCAGCGCGCGGCGGTCAGTGACTGAAGCTTTCTTT. Its translation is CASSARRSVTEAFF.

This CDR3 is CASSPPGLAGYTGELFF. In DNA, the CDR3 is TGCGCCAGCAGCCCCCCGGGACTAGCGGGGTACACCGGGGAGCTGTTTTTT. The chain combines TRBV5-1 with TRBJ2-2; 13 positions agree with TRBD2. This CDR3 contains 17 residues. Germline trimming cut 4 bases from V and 3 bases from J; bases unmatched to any gene: 6. Per the germline V gene, CDR1 is SGHRS and CDR2 is YFSETQ.

Remarks on this clone: Mismatch with germline at one junction end may stem from a read error. The DNA for the CDR3 is TGTGCCAGCACCTTGACAGGGCTCAACTACGAGCAGTACTTC. Amino acids: CASTLTGLNYEQYF. This sequence joins TRBV5-8 and TRBJ2-7, with 7 bases lining up with TRBD1. The CDR3 runs 14 residues. The germline V gene has CDR1 SGHTS and CDR2 YDEGEE. Complete variable domain (other parts from reference TRBV5-8 and TRBJ2-7): EAGVTQSPTHLIKTRGQQATLRCSPISGHTSVYWYQQALGLGLQFLLWYDEGEERNRGNFPPRFSGRQFPNYSSELNVNALELEDSALYLCASTLTGLNYEQYFGPGTRLTVT.

This chain uses TRBV21-1 with TRBJ1-4; TRBD1, the table's D call, lacks a check against the DNA. TRBV21-1 is a pseudogene locus. There are 15 residues in the CDR3. CDR3 loop: CASSGQRHAGEKLFF. The CDR3 region has the DNA TGTGCCAGCAGCGGACAACGTCACGCTGGTGAAAAACTGTTTTTT.